Sequencing of this T cell receptor beta chain was carried out in a study of OX40 agonist ivuxolimab in advanced cancers. Assay used: immunoSEQ multiplex PCR; TCRdb lists only in-frame clones, some missing. The sample contains 25,000 to 35,000 clones, approximately 88% of which appear only once. Trimming cost V 10 bases and J 10 bases, with 23 bases left between them. The CDR3 is 13 residues long. CDR1 SGHDT and CDR2 YYEEEE come from the germline V gene. The receptor's source is an adult with an advanced solid tumor such as melanoma, head and neck, liver or kidney cancer. Sequenced here: CD4+ or CD8+ T cells sorted from blood, sampled in a trial of the OX40 agonist ivuxolimab. This chain links TRBV5-6 with TRBJ1-2; maybe TRBD1 (5 bases). The CDR3 reads CASLGQGVFDYTF. The CDR3 bases are TGTGCCTCTCTTGGGCAGGGAGTGTTTGACTACACCTTC. Variable domain in full (rest from reference TRBV5-6 and TRBJ1-2): DAGVTQSPTHLIKTRGQQVTLRCSPKSGHDTVSWYQQALGQGPQFIFQYYEEEERQRGNFPDRFSGHQFPNYSSELNVNALLLGDSALYLCASLGQGVFDYTFGSGTRLTVV.